This is a list of T cell receptor beta chains from one sample in a study of CD8+CD57+ T cells in acquired aplastic anemia. Each CDR3 protein gets one entry after TCRdb re-called the reads with MiXCR. The table includes 200,000 to 250,000 distinct CDR3 sequences, approximately 60% detected once. The sample consisted of sorted CD4+, CD8+, or CD8+CD57+ T cells (not recorded which) from PBMCs. Receptors were obtained from a human donor in good health. The CDR3 runs from the conserved cysteine through the conserved F or W.

TRBV15 16 CATSRSGGTNTGELFF
TRBV7-6 18 CASSLFRASGRDYNEQFF
TRBV10-2 15 CASGDERGNQETQYF
TRBV24-1 14 CATSTRTGTDEQYF
TRBV7-9 17 CASSTRGSGGGTDTQYF
TRBV12-3/TRBV12-4 18 CASSLGLAGGPLVYEQYF
TRBV7-9 13 CASRSAGANEGFF
TRBV20-1 13 CSARRGGRLTQYF
TRBV7-9 13 CASTPPGYNEQFF
TRBV2 15 CASSQASGGAYEQYF
TRBV24-1 11 CATGDGEPQHF
TRBV13 16 CASSLGLADSYNEQFF
TRBV11-2 13 CASSPGTIYGYTF
TRBV20-1 14 CSASYPSGGNEQFF
TRBV29-1 12 CSVTTENTEAFF
TRBV4-1 14 CASSQDRGISPLHF
TRBV10-3 12 CAISTARDIQYF
TRBV20-1 14 CSANQGDLDNEQFF
TRBV7-8 14 CASSDREGGTEAFF
TRBV24-1 15 CATSALTKDNSPLHF
TRBV5-1 15 CASSLAGTGYTEAFF
TRBV4-1 15 CASSHTGQGANEQFF
TRBV2 15 CASSEQGTAYNEQFF
TRBV11-3 16 CASSLLGEAGTDTQYF
TRBV2 15 CASSMDRDGSYEQYF
TRBV5-6 17 CASSLRLAGGSSYEQYF
TRBV20-1 11 CSAHWALGQYF
TRBV20-1 12 CSVDRGLNEQYF
TRBV29-1 13 CSASGRGYNEQFF
TRBV20-1 15 CSASLKGLGGNEQFF
TRBV7-8 14 CASSVSAGGDEQYF
TRBV7-9 17 CASSPLARPGEENEQFF
TRBV6-5 16 CASSYSRYSGANVLTF
TRBV6-5 17 CASSSLVGLRTGNTIYF
TRBV28 17 CASSLATGGSANEKLFF
TRBV7-8 14 CASSLVPGQYEQYF
TRBV15 17 CATSREKGPGSSYEQYF
TRBV20-1 11 CSAPTSYEQYF
TRBV9 13 CASSLRGGNEQFF
TRBV5-8 16 CASSLEGGSTGNTIYF
TRBV20-1 13 CSASLAAVHEQYF
TRBV7-9 15 CASSFSGGATDTQYF
TRBV7-2 15 CASSLATAYVNIQYF
TRBV4-1 14 CASSESRGYNEQFF